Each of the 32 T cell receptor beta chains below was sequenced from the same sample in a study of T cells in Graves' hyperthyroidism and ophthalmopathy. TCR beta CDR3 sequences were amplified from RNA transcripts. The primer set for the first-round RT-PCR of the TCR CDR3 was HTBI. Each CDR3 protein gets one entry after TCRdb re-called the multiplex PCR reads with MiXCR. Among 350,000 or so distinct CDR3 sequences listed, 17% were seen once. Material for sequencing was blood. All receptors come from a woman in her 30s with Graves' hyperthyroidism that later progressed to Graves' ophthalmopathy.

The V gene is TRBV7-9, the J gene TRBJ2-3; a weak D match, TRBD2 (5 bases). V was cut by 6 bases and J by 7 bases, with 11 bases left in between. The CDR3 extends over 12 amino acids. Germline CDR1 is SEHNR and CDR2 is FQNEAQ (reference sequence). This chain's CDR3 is CASSLDFNTQYF. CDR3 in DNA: TGTGCCAGCAGTTTGGACTTTAATACGCAGTATTTT.

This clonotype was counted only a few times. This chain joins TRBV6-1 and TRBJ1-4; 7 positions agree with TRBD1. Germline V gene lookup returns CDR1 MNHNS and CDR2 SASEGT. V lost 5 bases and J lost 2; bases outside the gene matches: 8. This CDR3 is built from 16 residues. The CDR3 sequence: CASSPDLQGTNEKLFF. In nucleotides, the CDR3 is TGTGCCAGCAGTCCCGACCTACAGGGGACTAATGAAAAACTGTTTTTT.

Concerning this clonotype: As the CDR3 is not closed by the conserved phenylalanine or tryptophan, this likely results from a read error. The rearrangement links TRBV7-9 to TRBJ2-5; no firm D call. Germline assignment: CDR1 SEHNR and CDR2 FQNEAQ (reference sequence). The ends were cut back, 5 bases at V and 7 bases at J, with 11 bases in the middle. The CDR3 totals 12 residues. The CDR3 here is CASSPPSGTQYI. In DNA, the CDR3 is TGTGCCAGCAGCCCCCCCTCGGGGACCCAGTACATC.

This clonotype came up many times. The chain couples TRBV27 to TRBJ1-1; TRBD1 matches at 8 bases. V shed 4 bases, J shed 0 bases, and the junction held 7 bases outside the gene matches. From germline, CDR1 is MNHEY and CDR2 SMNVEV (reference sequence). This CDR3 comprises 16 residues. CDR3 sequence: CASSWDRNNMNTEAFF. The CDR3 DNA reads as TGTGCCAGCAGTTGGGACAGGAACAACATGAACACTGAAGCTTTCTTT.

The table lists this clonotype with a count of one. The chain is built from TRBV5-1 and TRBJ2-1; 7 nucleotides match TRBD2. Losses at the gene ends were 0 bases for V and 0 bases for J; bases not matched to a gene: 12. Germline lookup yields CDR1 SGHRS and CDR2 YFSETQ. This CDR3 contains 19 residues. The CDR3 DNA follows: TGCGCCAGCAGCTTGGTGGCCCTAGCGGAAAACCCCTCCTACAATGAGCAGTTCTTC. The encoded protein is CASSLVALAENPSYNEQFF.

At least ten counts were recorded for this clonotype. The CDR3 region is CASSGDRDRGDYGYTF. DNA of the CDR3: TGTGCCAGCAGCGGAGACCGGGACAGGGGAGATTATGGCTACACCTTC. J is TRBJ1-2 and V is TRBV7-8; TRBD1 agrees at 10 bases. Germline trimming cut 5 bases from V and 5 bases from J; bases unmatched to any gene: 11. The germline V gene encodes CDR1 SGHVS and CDR2 FQNEAQ. This CDR3 is built from 16 residues.

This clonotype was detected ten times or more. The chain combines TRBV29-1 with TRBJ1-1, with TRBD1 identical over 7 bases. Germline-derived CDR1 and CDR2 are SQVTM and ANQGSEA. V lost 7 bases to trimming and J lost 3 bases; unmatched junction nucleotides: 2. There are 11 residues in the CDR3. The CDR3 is CSDRGHTEAFF. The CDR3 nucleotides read TGCAGCGACAGGGGCCACACTGAAGCTTTCTTT.

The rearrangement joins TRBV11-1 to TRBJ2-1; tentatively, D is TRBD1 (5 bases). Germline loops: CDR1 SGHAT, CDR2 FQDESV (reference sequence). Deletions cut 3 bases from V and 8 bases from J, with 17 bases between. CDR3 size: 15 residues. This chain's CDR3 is CASSFSPGSEDEQFF. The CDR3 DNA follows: TGTGCCAGCAGCTTCTCGCCAGGGTCCGAGGATGAGCAGTTCTTC.

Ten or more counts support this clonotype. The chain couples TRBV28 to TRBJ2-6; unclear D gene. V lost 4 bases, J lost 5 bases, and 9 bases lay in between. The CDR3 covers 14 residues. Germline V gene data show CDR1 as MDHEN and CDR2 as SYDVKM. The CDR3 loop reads CASSYLSRANVLTF. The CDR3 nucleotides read TGTGCCAGCAGTTACCTCTCGCGGGCCAACGTCCTGACTTTC.

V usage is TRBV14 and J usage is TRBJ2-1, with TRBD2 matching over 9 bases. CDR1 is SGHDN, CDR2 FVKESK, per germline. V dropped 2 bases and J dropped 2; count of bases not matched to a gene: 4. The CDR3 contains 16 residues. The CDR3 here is CASSQLAGDAYNEQFF. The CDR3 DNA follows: TGTGCCAGCAGCCAATTAGCGGGAGACGCCTACAATGAGCAGTTCTTC.

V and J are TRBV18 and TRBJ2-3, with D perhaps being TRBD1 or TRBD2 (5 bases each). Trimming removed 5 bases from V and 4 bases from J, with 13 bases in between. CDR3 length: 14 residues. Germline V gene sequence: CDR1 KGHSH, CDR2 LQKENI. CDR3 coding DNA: TGTGCCAGCTCAGAGGGACGAGTGGCAGATACGCAGTATTTT. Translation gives CASSEGRVADTQYF.

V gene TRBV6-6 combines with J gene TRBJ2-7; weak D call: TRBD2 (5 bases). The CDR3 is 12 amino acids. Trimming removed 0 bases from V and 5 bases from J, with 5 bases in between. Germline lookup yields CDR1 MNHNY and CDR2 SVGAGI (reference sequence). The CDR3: CASSYSGDEQYF. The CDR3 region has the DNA TGTGCCAGCAGTTACTCGGGAGACGAGCAGTACTTC.

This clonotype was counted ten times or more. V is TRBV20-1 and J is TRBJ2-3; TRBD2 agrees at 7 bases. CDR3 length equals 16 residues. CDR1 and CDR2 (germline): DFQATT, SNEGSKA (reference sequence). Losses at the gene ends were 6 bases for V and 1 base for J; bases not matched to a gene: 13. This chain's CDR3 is CSATPGLEVGTDTQYF. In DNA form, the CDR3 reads TGCAGTGCAACCCCTGGACTAGAGGTTGGCACAGATACGCAGTATTTT.

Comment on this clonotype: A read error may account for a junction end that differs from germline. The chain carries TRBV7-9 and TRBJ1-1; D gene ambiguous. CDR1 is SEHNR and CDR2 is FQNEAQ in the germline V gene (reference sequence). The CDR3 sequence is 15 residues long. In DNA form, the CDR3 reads TGTGCCAGCCGGGCCGGACGAAACATGAACACTGAAGCCTTCTTT. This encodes CASRAGRNMNTEAFF.

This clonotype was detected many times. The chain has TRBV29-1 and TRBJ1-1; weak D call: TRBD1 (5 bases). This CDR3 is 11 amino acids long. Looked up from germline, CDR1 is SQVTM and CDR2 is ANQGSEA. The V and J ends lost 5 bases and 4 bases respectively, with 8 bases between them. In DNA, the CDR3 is TGCAGCGTTCCGGGACGCACTGAAGCTTTCTTT. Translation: CSVPGRTEAFF. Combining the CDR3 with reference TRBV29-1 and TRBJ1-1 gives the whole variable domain SAVISQKPSRDICQRGTSLTIQCQVDSQVTMMFWYRQQPGQSLTLIATANQGSEATYESGFVIDKFPISRPNLTFSTLTVSNMSPEDSSIYLCSVPGRTEAFFGQGTRLTVV.

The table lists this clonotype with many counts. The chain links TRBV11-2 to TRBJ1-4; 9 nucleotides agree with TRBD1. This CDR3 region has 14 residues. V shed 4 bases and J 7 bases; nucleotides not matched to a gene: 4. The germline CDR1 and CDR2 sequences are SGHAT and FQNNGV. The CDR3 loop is CASSWGQGGEKLFF. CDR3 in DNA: TGTGCCAGCAGCTGGGGACAGGGTGGTGAAAAACTGTTTTTT.

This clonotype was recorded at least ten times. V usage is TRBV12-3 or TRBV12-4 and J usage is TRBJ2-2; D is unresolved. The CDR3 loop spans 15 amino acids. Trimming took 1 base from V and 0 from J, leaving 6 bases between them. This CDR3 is CASSLGRTNTGELFF. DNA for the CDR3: TGTGCCAGCAGTTTAGGGAGAACGAACACCGGGGAGCTGTTTTTT.

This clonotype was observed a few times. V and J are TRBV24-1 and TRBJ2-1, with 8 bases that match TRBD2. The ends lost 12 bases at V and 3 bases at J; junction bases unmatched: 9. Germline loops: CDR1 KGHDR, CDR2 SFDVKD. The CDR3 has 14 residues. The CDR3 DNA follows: TGTGCCTCCTCGGGAGGGCCCCGCTACAATGAGCAGTTCTTC. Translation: CASSGGPRYNEQFF.

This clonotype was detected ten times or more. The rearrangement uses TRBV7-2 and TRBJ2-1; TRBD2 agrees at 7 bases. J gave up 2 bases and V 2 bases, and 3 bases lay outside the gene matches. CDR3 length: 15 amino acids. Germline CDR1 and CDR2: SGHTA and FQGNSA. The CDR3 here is CASSLMGGTYNEQFF. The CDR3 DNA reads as TGTGCCAGCAGCTTAATGGGGGGGACCTACAATGAGCAGTTCTTC.

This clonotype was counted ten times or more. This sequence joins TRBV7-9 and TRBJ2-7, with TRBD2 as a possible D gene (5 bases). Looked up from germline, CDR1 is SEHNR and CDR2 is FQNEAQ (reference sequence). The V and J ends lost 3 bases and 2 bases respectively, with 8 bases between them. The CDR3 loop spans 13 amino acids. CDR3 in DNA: TGTGCCAGCAGCTTCGACGGGACCTACGAGCAGTACTTC. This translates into CASSFDGTYEQYF.

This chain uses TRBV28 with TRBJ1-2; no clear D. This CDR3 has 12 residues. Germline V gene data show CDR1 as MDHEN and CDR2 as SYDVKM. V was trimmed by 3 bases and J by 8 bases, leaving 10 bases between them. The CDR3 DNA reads TGTGCCAGCAGTTTCGGCGGGCAAGGCTACACCTTC. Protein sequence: CASSFGGQGYTF.

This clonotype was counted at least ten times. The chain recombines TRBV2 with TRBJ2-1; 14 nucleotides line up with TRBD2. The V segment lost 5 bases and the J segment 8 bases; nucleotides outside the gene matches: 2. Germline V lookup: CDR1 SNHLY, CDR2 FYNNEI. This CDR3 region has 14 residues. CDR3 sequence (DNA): TGTGCCAGCAGTCGACTAGCGGGAGGGTATGAGCAGTTCTTC. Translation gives CASSRLAGGYEQFF.

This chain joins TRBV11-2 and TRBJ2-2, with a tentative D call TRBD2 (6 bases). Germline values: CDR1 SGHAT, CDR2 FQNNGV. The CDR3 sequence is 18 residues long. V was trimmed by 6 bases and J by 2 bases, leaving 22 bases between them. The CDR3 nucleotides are TGTGCCAGCAGTTTATCGACGTCGGTAGCGGTTAACACCGGGGAGCTGTTTTTT. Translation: CASSLSTSVAVNTGELFF. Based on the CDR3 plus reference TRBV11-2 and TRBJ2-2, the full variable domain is EAGVAQSPRYKIIEKRQSVAFWCNPISGHATLYWYQQILGQGPKLLIQFQNNGVVDDSQLPKDRFSAERLKGVDSTLKIQPAKLEDSAVYLCASSLSTSVAVNTGELFFGEGSRLTVL.

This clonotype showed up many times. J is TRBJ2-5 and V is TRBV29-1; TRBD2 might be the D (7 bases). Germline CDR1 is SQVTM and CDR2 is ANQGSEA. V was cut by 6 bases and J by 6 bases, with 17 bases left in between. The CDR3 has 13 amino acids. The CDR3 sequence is CSVISQGGQTQYF. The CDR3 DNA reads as TGCAGCGTAATCTCACAGGGAGGGCAGACCCAGTACTTC.

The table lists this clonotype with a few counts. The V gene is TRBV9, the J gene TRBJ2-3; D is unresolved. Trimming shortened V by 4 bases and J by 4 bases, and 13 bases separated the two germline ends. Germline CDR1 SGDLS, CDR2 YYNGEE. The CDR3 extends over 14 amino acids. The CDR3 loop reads CASSPADGADTQYF. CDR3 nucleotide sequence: TGTGCCAGCAGCCCTGCGGATGGGGCAGATACGCAGTATTTT.

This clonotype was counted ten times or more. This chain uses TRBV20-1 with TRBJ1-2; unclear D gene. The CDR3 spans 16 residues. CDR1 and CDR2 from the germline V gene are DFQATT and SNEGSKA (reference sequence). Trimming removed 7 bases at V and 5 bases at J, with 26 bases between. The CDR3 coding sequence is TGCAGTGTTCTTCCCCCTAGGGCTAGTCCTGAATATGGCTACACCTTC. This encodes CSVLPPRASPEYGYTF.

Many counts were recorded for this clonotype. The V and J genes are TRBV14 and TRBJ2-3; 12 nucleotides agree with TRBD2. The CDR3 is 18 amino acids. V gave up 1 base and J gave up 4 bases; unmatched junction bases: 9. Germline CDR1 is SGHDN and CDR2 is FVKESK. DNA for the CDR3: TGTGCCAGCAGCCAAGGATCCCTAGCGGGGGGGCTCTCAGATACGCAGTATTTT. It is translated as CASSQGSLAGGLSDTQYF.

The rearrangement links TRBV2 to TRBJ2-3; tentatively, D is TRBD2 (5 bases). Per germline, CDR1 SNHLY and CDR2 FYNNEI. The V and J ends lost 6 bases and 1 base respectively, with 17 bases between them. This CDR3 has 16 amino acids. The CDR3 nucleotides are TGTGCCAGCAGGGGCCTTTCTAGCTCCGGCACAGATACGCAGTATTTT. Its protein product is CASRGLSSSGTDTQYF.

CDR3 coding DNA: TGCGCCAGCAGCTTGGCCCCGTCCGGGCCGCAGGGTGATGAGCAGTTCTTC. It codes for CASSLAPSGPQGDEQFF. The chain joins TRBV5-1 to TRBJ2-1; tentatively, D is TRBD1 (5 bases). V was clipped by 0 bases and J by 8 bases, with 21 bases between them. The CDR3 is 17 residues long. Germline CDR1 reads SGHRS; CDR2 reads YFSETQ.

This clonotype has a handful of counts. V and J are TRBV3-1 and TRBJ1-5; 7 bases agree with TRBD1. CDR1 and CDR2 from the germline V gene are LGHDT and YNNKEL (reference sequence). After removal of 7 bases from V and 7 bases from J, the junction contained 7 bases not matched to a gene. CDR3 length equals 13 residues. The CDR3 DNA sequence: TGTGCCAGCACCACAGGGGTTGGGCAGCCCCAGCATTTT. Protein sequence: CASTTGVGQPQHF.

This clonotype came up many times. The CDR3 protein is CATQAGEPANTGELFF. In DNA, the CDR3 is TGTGCCACCCAAGCAGGGGAACCTGCGAACACCGGGGAGCTGTTTTTT. The chain combines TRBV28 with TRBJ2-2; possible D gene TRBD1, 6 bases. The CDR3 consists of 16 residues. Germline CDR1 reads MDHEN; CDR2 reads SYDVKM. Trimming shortened V by 10 bases and J by 0 bases, and 18 bases separated the two germline ends.

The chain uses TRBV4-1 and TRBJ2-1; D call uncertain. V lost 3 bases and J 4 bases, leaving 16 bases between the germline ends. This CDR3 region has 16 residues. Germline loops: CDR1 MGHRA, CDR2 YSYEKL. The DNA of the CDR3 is TGCGCCAGCAGCCAGGAACTCGGACGGCCTTACAATGAGCAGTTCTTC. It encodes CASSQELGRPYNEQFF.